Here is one TCR beta chain with its context. CDR3 size: 16 residues. The V and J ends lost 4 bases and 0 bases respectively, with 15 bases between them. Germline CDR1 MNHNS, CDR2 SASEGT. The PCR ran on 60 Vbeta and 13 Jbeta primers. The assay was immunoSEQ multiplex PCR, and TCRdb's table has in-frame clones only and misses some. The sample has 120,000 or so clones, over 65% seen once. These data originate in a study of cytomegalovirus exposure and HLA in healthy donors. Sample: PBMCs. This clonotype originated in a man younger than 35 in good health and CMV-seronegative. This chain joins TRBV6-1 and TRBJ1-2; D possibly corresponds to TRBD1 (5 bases). The CDR3, as DNA: TGTGCCAGCAGTGTAGGGGTAAACCAAGCTAACTATGGCTACACCTTC. It is translated as CASSVGVNQANYGYTF.